The 14 T cell receptor beta chains below were found in one sample sequenced in a study of control samples from healthy donors and cancer patients (dated by TCRdb to between 2020 and 2021). Library creation used the immunoSEQ multiplex PCR assay. TCRdb holds this immuneACCESS table with in-frame rearrangements only. Some clones are missing; in checked studies, unresolved V genes explain under half, and the rest has no known cause. This sample holds 150,000 to 200,000 clones; roughly 90% were observed only once. The ten most abundant clones make up about 0.73% of the sample. The sample comprised blood. The receptors originated from a woman aged 25 to 39 in good health.

This clone was detected only once. The chain links TRBV19 to TRBJ1-6; 7 nucleotides align to TRBD1. The germline CDR1 and CDR2 sequences are LNHDA and SQIVND (reference sequence). This CDR3 comprises 14 residues. The ends lost 7 bases at V and 6 bases at J; junction bases unmatched: 6. CDR3 sequence reads: CASNFGTVNSPLHF. The DNA for the CDR3 is TGTGCCAGTAATTTCGGGACAGTTAATTCACCCCTCCACTTT. The entire variable domain, with the rest obtained from reference TRBV19 and TRBJ1-6, is as follows: DGGITQSPKYLFRKEGQNVTLSCEQNLNHDAMYWYRQDPGQGLRLIYYSQIVNDFQKGDIAEGYSVSREKKESFPLTVTSAQKNPTAFYLCASNFGTVNSPLHFGNGTRLTVT.

A single count supports this clone. The gene calls are TRBV19 and TRBJ2-5, with D perhaps given as TRBD1 or TRBD2 (5 bases each). The germline CDR1 and CDR2 sequences are LNHDA and SQIVND (reference sequence). Between the trimmed V and J ends, which lost 7 bases and 1 base, there was a span of 25 bases. The CDR3 covers 18 residues. CDR3 sequence: CASTQGWVPGPSQETQYF. Written as DNA, the CDR3 is TGTGCCAGTACTCAAGGTTGGGTCCCGGGACCTTCCCAAGAGACCCAGTACTTC.

The CDR3 sequence is CASSLGLSSDTQYF. CDR3 nucleotides: TGTGCCAGCAGCTTAGGACTATCCTCAGATACGCAGTATTTT. The chain combines TRBV7-2 with TRBJ2-3; possible D gene TRBD2, 5 bases. The ends were cut back, 1 base at V and 4 bases at J, with 9 bases in the middle. CDR3 length equals 14 residues. In germline, CDR1 is SGHTA, CDR2 FQGNSA.

The chain has TRBV19 and TRBJ2-7, with D maybe TRBD2 (6 bases). The germline V gene encodes CDR1 LNHDA and CDR2 SQIVND (reference sequence). The CDR3 is 13 amino acids. Between the trimmed V and J ends, which lost 10 bases and 2 bases, there was a span of 15 bases. The CDR3 sequence is CATRDSKTYEQYF. CDR3 bases: TGTGCCACCCGGGACTCTAAAACCTACGAGCAGTACTTC.

The V call is TRBV9, the J call TRBJ2-7; the D is unclear. CDR1 SGDLS and CDR2 YYNGEE come from the germline V gene. The CDR3 has 15 amino acids. The ends were cut back, 4 bases at V and 0 bases at J, with 14 bases in the middle. The CDR3 region is CASSPTTMSSYEQYF. CDR3 DNA sequence: TGTGCCAGCAGCCCAACCACCATGAGCTCCTACGAGCAGTACTTC.

The count of this clone is one. The chain uses TRBV5-8 and TRBJ1-1, with D possibly TRBD1 on 5 matching bases. The length of the CDR3 is 14 residues. Trimming stripped 5 bases from V and 1 base from J, with 12 bases between. Germline loops: CDR1 SGHTS, CDR2 YDEGEE. In DNA, the CDR3 is TGTGCCAGCAGGACGGGACCGAGGAACACTGAAGCTTTCTTT. Its translation: CASRTGPRNTEAFF.

The V call is TRBV27, the J call TRBJ2-7; D call uncertain. Germline-derived CDR1 and CDR2 are MNHEY and SMNVEV (reference sequence). The CDR3 has 14 amino acids. The V end lost 3 bases, the J end lost 2 bases, and 11 bases lay between the germline ends. CDR3 sequence reads: CASSFSQETYEQYF. DNA for the CDR3: TGTGCCAGCAGTTTTAGCCAGGAGACCTACGAGCAGTACTTC.

Note on this clone: In the same sample, other DNA sequences code for this CDR3. The chain uses TRBV5-6 and TRBJ2-7, with unresolved D. Germline V gene lookup returns CDR1 SGHDT and CDR2 YYEEEE. V shed 1 base and J shed 2 bases, with 7 bases lying between them. The CDR3 sequence is 13 residues long. The CDR3 nucleotides are TGTGCCAGCAGCTTGAGAAGCGCCTACGAGCAGTACTTC. This translates into CASSLRSAYEQYF.

This clone was recorded only once. The J gene is TRBJ2-3, the V gene TRBV24-1; the match to TRBD2 covers 10 bases. Germline CDR1 is KGHDR and CDR2 is SFDVKD. J was trimmed by 8 bases and V by 11 bases; bases with no gene match: 9. The CDR3 runs 13 residues. CDR3 residues: CANLAGDWGTQYF. The CDR3 DNA follows: TGTGCCAACCTAGCGGGAGACTGGGGTACGCAGTATTTT.

The CDR3 reads CASSLGGNQETQYF. The CDR3, as DNA: TGTGCCAGCAGCTTGGGGGGGAACCAAGAGACCCAGTACTTC. The chain is built from TRBV5-6 and TRBJ2-5; D could derive from TRBD1 or TRBD2 (5 bases each). CDR1 and CDR2 (germline): SGHDT, YYEEEE. The CDR3 extends over 14 amino acids. V lost 0 bases and J 0 bases, leaving 6 bases between the germline ends.

CDR3 nucleotides: TGTGCCAGCAGCAGGGAACTTTTT. Translation gives CASSRELF. This chain links TRBV21-1 with TRBJ1-4. TRBV21-1 is annotated as a pseudogene. The CDR3 consists of 8 residues.

The V and J genes are TRBV5-6 and TRBJ2-7; tentatively, D is TRBD2 (5 bases). Germline CDR1 and CDR2: SGHDT and YYEEEE. This CDR3 region has 13 residues. Trimming removed 2 bases from V and 1 base from J, with 7 bases in between. The CDR3 region is CASSFGNSYEQYF. Here the CDR3 DNA reads TGTGCCAGCAGCTTCGGGAATTCCTACGAGCAGTACTTC. Looking up the rest from reference TRBV5-6 and TRBJ2-7 gives the full variable domain: DAGVTQSPTHLIKTRGQQVTLRCSPKSGHDTVSWYQQALGQGPQFIFQYYEEEERQRGNFPDRFSGHQFPNYSSELNVNALLLGDSALYLCASSFGNSYEQYFGPGTRLTVT.

V and J are TRBV6-2 or TRBV6-3 and TRBJ1-2, with TRBD1 matching over 7 bases. The CDR3 totals 16 residues. V shed 5 bases, J shed 8 bases, and the junction held 17 bases outside the gene matches. Looked up from germline, CDR1 is MNHEY and CDR2 is SVGEGT. CDR3 coding DNA: TGTGCCAGCAGTGCTCTAGCTCTCCGGGACAGCTTCGGCTACACCTTC. Encoded protein: CASSALALRDSFGYTF.

The rearrangement uses TRBV4-1 and TRBJ2-3; a weak D match, TRBD2 (5 bases). CDR3 length: 17 amino acids. Germline values: CDR1 MGHRA, CDR2 YSYEKL. V was pared by 0 bases and J by 6 bases, with 19 bases between. Here the CDR3 reads CASSQDALAPLGDTQYF. CDR3 coding DNA: TGCGCCAGCAGCCAAGATGCTCTAGCCCCCCTGGGGGATACGCAGTATTTT.